Sequencing of this T cell receptor beta chain was carried out in a study of T cell repertoires in cytomegalovirus infection. Overall study context: Indications of both CMV infection and matching HLA type were provided by public TCR beta signatures. Points from the study as a whole: The ex vivo response was dominated by HLA-C-restricted CMV-specific TCR beta clonotypes. The study identified carriers of CMV plus the relevant HLA from cumulative public TCR beta family frequency.

TCRdb recomputed calls from the reads with MiXCR, one row per CDR3 protein. The sample has fewer than 550,000 distinct CDR3 sequences, more than 20% seen once. The CDR3 length is 14 residues. Deletions cut 5 bases from V and 3 bases from J, with 11 bases between. Germline CDR1 is LGHDT and CDR2 is YNNKEL (reference sequence). With respect to this clonotype: Its antigen is undetermined.

The V call is TRBV3-1, the J call TRBJ1-5; D call uncertain. The material sequenced was PBMCs. This receptor was obtained from a human donor in good health (CMV status not recorded). Some clones in this sample may be carry-over from other donors' samples. CDR3: CASSFRENNQPQHF. The CDR3, as DNA: TGTGCCAGCAGCTTCCGGGAAAACAATCAGCCCCAGCATTTT.